Judged by abundance, the clone carrying this TCR beta chain is medium-sized. These data are taken from a study of T cell changes during pregnancy in multiple sclerosis. Profiling relied on immunoSEQ multiplex PCR, and the TCRdb table lists in-frame clones only, not all of them. The table includes fewer than 30,000 clones, about 88% detected once. In germline, CDR1 is MRHNA, CDR2 SNTAGT. CDR3 size: 13 residues. Trimming took 3 bases from V and 5 from J, leaving 7 bases between them. The source material was CD8+ T cells from peripheral blood mononuclear cells, sampled in the second trimester of pregnancy. The chain couples TRBV6-4 to TRBJ2-2; tentative D call: TRBD2 (5 bases). The sequence derives from a female donor with multiple sclerosis, enrolled in a pregnancy study. The CDR3 loop reads CASSESGTGELFF. CDR3 bases: TGTGCCAGCAGTGAATCGGGAACCGGGGAGCTGTTTTTT.